The entry that follows covers one TCR beta chain sequence. V shed 6 bases, J shed 5 bases, and the junction held 7 bases outside the gene matches. CDR1 MNHEY and CDR2 SMNVEV come from the germline V gene (reference sequence). This CDR3 has 14 amino acids. This sample was taken from a study of T cell changes during pregnancy in multiple sclerosis. The repertoire was sequenced with immunoSEQ multiplex PCR; TCRdb's copy has only in-frame clones and lacks some. The sample includes approximately 65,000 clones, around 96% of them seen just once. This TCR derives from a female donor with multiple sclerosis, enrolled in a pregnancy study. The gene calls are TRBV27 and TRBJ1-2; TRBD1 aligns across 9 bases. Sequences were derived from CD8+ T cells from peripheral blood mononuclear cells, sampled after pregnancy. CDR3 sequence (DNA): TGTGCCAGCAGCTCCGGGACAGGGCTTTATGGCTACACCTTC. It codes for CASSSGTGLYGYTF.